This T cell receptor (beta chain) came from a study of blood T cell repertoires in COVID-19. Study at large: The origin of the acute and convalescent COVID-19 samples was the United States, Italy and Spain. PBMCs, B-cell-depleted T cells, or T cells were the source of the cDNA or gDNA that made up the material.

The CDR3 is 13 amino acids. Per the germline V gene, CDR1 is WNHNN and CDR2 is SYGVQD (reference sequence). Trimming pared 8 bases from V and 3 bases from J, leaving 14 bases between. The repertoire was sequenced with immunoSEQ multiplex PCR; TCRdb's copy has only in-frame clones and lacks some. The sample shows roughly 38,000 clones, about 85% of them seen only once. The source of this sequence is a man aged 60 to 69 with COVID-19, enrolled during active disease. The chain links TRBV10-1 to TRBJ2-7, with a tentative D call TRBD2 (6 bases). The sequenced sample consisted of peripheral blood. Written as DNA, the CDR3 is TGCGCCAGCGGAGGGATGAGGGGCTACGAGCAGTACTTC. Amino acids: CASGGMRGYEQYF.